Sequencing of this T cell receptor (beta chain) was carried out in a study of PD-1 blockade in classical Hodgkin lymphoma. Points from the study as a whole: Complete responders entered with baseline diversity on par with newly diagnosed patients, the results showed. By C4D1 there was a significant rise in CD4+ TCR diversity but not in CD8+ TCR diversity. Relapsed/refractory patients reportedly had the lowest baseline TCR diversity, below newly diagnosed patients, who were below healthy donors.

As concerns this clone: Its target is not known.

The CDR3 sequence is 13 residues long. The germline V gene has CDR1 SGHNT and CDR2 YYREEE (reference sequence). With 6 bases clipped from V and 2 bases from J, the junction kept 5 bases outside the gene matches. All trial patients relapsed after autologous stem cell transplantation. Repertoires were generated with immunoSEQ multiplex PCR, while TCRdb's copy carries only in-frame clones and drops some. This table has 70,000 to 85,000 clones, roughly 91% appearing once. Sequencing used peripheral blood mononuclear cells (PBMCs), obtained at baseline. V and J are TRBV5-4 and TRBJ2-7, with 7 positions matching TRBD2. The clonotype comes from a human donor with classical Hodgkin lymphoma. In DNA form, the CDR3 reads TGTGCCAGCACAGCGGGGACCACCTACGAGCAGTACTTC. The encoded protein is CASTAGTTYEQYF.